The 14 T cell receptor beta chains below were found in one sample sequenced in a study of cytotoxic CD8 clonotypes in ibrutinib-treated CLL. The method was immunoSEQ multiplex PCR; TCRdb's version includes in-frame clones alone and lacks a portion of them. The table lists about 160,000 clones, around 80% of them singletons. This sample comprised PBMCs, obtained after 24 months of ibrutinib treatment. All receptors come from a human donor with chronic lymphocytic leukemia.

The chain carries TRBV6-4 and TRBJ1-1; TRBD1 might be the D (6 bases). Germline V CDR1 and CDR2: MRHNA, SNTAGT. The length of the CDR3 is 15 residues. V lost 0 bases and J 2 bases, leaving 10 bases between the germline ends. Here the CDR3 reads CASSDSNRANTEAFF. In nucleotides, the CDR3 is TGTGCCAGCAGTGACTCAAACAGGGCAAACACTGAAGCTTTCTTT.

CDR3 sequence: CASSLWQGGQPQHF. CDR3 DNA sequence: TGTGCCAGCAGCTTATGGCAGGGAGGCCAGCCCCAGCATTTT. This rearrangement joins TRBV7-8 to TRBJ1-5; a possible D gene is TRBD1 (5 bases). Between the trimmed V and J ends, which lost 2 bases and 7 bases, there was a span of 12 bases. Germline lookup yields CDR1 SGHVS and CDR2 FQNEAQ. The CDR3 covers 14 residues.

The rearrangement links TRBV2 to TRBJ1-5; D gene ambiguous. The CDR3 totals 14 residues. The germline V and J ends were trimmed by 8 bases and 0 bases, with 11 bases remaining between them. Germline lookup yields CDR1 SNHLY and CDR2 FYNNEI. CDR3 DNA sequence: TGTGCCAGCGGTCGGGGATATAGCAATCAGCCCCAGCATTTT. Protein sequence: CASGRGYSNQPQHF.

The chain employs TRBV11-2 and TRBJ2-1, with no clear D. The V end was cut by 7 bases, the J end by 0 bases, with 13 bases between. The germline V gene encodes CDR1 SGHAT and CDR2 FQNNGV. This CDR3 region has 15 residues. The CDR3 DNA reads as TGTGCCAGCACCCTGTCGGGTTTCTCCTACAATGAGCAGTTCTTC. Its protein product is CASTLSGFSYNEQFF.

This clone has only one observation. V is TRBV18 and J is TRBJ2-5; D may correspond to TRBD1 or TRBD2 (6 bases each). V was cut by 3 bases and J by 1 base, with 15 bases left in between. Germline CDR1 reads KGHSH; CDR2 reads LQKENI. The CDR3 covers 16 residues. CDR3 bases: TGTGCCAGCTCACCTTCAGACAGGAGGGCCCAAGAGACCCAGTACTTC. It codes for CASSPSDRRAQETQYF. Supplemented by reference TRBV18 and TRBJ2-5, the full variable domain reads NAGVMQNPRHLVRRRGQEARLRCSPMKGHSHVYWYRQLPEEGLKFMVYLQKENIIDESGMPKERFSAEFPKEGPSILRIQQVVRGDSAAYFCASSPSDRRAQETQYFGPGTRLLVL.

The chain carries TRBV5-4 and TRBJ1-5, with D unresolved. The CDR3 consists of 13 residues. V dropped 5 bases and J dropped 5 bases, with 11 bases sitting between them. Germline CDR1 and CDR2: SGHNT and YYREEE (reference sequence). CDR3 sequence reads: CASRSLRDQPQHF. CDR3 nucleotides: TGTGCCAGCAGGAGCCTTAGGGATCAGCCCCAGCATTTT.

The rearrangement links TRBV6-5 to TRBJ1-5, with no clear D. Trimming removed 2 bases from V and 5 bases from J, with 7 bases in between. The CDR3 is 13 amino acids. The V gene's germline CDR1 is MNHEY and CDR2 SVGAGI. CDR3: CASSYQRDQPQHF. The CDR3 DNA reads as TGTGCCAGCAGTTACCAGAGAGATCAGCCCCAGCATTTT.

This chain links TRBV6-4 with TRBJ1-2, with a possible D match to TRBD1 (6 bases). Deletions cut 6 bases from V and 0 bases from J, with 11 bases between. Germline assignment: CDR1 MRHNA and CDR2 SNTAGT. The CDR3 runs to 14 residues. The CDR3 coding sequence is TGTGCCAGCAGATCGACAGGAGCTAACTATGGCTACACCTTC. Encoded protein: CASRSTGANYGYTF.

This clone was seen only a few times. The CDR3 region has the DNA TGTGCCAGCAGCCCCTCAGACCGGATGGGCGGCTATGGCTACACCTTC. Its protein is CASSPSDRMGGYGYTF. The chain couples TRBV4-2 to TRBJ1-2; D not resolved. CDR1 is LGHNA and CDR2 is YNFKEQ in the germline V gene. The CDR3 totals 16 residues. V was clipped by 4 bases and J by 4 bases, with 19 bases between them.

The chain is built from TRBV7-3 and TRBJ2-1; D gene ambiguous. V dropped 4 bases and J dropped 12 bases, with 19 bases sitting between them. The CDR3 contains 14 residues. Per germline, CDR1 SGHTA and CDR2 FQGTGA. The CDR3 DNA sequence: TGTGCCAGCAGCTCTTCCCCCACGGTCCTCGGGCAGTTCTTC. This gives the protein CASSSSPTVLGQFF.

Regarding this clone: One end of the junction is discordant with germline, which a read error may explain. The CDR3 spells CASSYSPGTAITGELFF. CDR3 bases: TGTGCCAGCAGTTACTCCCCTGGGACAGCTATCACCGGGGAGCTGTTTTTT. The rearrangement joins TRBV6-4 to TRBJ2-2; TRBD1 aligns across 7 bases. Germline lookup yields CDR1 MRHNA and CDR2 SNTAGT. This CDR3 spans 17 amino acids.

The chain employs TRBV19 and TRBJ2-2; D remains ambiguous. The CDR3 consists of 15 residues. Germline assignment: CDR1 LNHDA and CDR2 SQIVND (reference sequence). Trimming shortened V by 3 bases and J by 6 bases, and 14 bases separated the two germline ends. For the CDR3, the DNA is TGTGCCAGTAGTATTAGGGCAGGTGGCCCCGGGGAGCTGTTTTTT. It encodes CASSIRAGGPGELFF.

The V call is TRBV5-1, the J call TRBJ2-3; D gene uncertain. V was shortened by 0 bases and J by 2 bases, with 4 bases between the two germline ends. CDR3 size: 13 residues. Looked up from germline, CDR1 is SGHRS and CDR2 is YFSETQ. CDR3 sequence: CASSLGFTDTQYF. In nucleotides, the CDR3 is TGCGCCAGCAGCTTGGGCTTCACAGATACGCAGTATTTT.

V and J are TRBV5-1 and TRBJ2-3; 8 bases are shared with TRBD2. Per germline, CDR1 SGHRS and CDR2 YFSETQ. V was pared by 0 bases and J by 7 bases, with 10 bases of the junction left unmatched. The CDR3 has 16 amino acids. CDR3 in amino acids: CASSLGPSGGTNTQYF. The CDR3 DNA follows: TGCGCCAGCAGCTTGGGTCCCAGCGGGGGTACGAATACGCAGTATTTT.